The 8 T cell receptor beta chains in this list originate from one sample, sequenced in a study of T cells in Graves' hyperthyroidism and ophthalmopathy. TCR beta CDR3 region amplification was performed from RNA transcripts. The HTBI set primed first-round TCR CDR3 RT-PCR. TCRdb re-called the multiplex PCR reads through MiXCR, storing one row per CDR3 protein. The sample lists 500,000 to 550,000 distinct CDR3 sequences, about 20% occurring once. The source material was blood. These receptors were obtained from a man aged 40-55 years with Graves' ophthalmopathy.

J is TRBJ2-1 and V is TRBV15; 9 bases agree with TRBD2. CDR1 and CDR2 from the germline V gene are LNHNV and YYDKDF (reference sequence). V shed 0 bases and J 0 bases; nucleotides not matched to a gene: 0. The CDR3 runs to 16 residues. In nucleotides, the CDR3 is TGTGCCACCAGCAGAGAGGGACTAGCCTCCTACAATGAGCAGTTCTTC. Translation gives CATSREGLASYNEQFF.

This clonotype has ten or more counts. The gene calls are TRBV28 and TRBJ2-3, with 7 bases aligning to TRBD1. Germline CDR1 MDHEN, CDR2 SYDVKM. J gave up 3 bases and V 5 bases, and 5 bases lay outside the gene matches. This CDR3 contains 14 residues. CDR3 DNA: TGTGCCAGCAGTACTCCACAGGGGACAGATACGCAGTATTTT. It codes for CASSTPQGTDTQYF.

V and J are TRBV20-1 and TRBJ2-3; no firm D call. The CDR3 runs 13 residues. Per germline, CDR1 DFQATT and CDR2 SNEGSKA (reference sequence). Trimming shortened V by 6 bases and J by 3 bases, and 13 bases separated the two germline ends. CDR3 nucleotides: TGCAGTGCGCCTATAACAAGAACAGATACGCAGTATTTT. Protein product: CSAPITRTDTQYF.

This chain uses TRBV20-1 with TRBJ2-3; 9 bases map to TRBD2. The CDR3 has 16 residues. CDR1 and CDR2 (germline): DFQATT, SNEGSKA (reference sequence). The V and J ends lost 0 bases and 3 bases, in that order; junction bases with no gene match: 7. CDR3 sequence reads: CSARDVEAGGTDTQYF. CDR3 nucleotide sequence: TGCAGTGCTAGAGATGTTGAGGCGGGAGGGACAGATACGCAGTATTTT.

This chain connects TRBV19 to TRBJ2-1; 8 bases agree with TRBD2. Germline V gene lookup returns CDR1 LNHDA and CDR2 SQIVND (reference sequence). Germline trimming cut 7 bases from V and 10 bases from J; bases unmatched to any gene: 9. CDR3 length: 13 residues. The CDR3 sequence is CASTGLALSEQFF. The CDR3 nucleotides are TGTGCCAGTACCGGACTAGCCCTAAGCGAGCAGTTCTTC.

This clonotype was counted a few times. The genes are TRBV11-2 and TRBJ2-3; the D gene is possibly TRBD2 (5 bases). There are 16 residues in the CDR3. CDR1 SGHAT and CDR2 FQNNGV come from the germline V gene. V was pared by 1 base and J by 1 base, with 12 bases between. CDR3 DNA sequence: TGTGCCAGCAGCTTAGGACCGCTCGGGGGCACAGATACGCAGTATTTT. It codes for CASSLGPLGGTDTQYF.

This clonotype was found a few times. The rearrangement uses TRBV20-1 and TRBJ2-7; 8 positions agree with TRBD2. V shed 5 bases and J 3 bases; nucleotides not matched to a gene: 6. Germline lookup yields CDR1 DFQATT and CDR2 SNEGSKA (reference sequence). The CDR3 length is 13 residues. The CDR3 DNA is TGCAGTGCTCCTAGTAGCGGGGTCTACGAGCAGTACTTC. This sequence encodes CSAPSSGVYEQYF.

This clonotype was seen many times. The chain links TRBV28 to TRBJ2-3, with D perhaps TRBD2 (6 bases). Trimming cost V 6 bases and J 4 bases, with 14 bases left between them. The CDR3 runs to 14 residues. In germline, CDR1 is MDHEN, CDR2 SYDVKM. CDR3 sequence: CASSYGGLPDTQYF. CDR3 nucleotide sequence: TGTGCCAGCAGCTACGGGGGATTGCCAGATACGCAGTATTTT.